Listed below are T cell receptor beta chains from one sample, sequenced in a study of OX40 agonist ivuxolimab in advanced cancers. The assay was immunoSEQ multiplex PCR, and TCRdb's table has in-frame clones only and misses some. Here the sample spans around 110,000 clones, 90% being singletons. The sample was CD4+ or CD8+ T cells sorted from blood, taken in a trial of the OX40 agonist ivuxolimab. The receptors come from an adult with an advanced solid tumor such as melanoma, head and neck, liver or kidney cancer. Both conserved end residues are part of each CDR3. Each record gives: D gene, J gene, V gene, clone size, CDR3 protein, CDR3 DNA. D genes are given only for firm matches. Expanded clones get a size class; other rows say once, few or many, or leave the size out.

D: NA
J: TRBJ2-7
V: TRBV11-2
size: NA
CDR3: CASSPLSSSYEQYF
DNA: TGTGCCAGCAGCCCCCTCTCTAGCTCCTACGAGCAGTACTTC

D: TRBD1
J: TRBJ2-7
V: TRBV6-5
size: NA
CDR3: CASSPYGQGQYEQYF
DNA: TGTGCCAGCAGTCCGTACGGACAGGGGCAATACGAGCAGTACTTC

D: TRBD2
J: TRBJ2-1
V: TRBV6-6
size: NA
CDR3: CASSYTSGGGLNEQFF
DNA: TGTGCCAGCAGTTATACCAGCGGGGGGGGCCTCAATGAGCAGTTCTTC

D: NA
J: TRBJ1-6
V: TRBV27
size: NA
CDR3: CASSSTSSYNSPLHF
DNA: TGTGCCAGCAGTTCGACGAGCTCCTATAATTCACCCCTCCACTTT

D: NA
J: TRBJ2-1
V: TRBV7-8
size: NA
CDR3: CASSPGSVSLGQFF
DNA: TGTGCCAGCAGCCCAGGGTCAGTTTCCTTGGGGCAGTTCTTC

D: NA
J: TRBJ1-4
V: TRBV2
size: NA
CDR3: CASGFYEKLFF
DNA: TGTGCCAGCGGTTTTTACGAAAAACTGTTTTTT

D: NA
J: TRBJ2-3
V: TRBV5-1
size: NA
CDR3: CASSLDRSDTQYF
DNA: TGCGCCAGCAGCTTGGACAGGTCAGATACGCAGTATTTT

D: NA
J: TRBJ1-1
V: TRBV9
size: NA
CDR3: CASSVGPGEAEAFF
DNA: TGTGCCAGCAGCGTAGGACCGGGGGAAGCTGAAGCTTTCTTT

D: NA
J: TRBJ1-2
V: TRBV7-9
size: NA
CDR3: CASSPTGTPDYGYTF
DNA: TGTGCCAGCAGCCCCACAGGGACCCCAGACTATGGCTACACCTTC

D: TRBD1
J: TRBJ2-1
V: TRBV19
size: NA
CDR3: CASSIDRDRYNEQFF
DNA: TGTGCCAGTAGTATAGACCGGGACAGGTACAATGAGCAGTTCTTC

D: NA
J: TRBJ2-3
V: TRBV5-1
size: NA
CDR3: CASSLGVGEGGDTQYF
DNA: TGCGCCAGCAGCTTGGGGGTAGGGGAAGGAGGAGATACGCAGTATTTT

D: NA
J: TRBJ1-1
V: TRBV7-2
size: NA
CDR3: CASSLGRRVRAEAFF
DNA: TGTGCCAGCAGCTTAGGTAGGAGGGTTCGGGCTGAAGCTTTCTTT

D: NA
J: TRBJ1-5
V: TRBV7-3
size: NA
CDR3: CASSLGAGSNQPQHF
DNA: TGTGCCAGCAGCTTAGGGGCAGGCAGCAATCAGCCCCAGCATTTT

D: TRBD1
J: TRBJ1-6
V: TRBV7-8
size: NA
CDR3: CASSSRDRARNSPLHF
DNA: TGTGCCAGCAGCTCAAGGGACAGGGCAAGAAATTCACCCCTCCACTTT

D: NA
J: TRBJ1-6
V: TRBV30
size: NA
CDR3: CAWTVGSSYNSPLHF
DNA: TGTGCCTGGACGGTAGGGAGCTCCTATAATTCACCCCTCCACTTT

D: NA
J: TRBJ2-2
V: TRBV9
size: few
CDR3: CASKRGDSTGELFF
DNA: TGTGCCAGCAAGCGAGGGGATAGCACCGGGGAGCTGTTTTTT